This TCR beta chain was profiled in a study of T cells in Graves' hyperthyroidism and ophthalmopathy. The investigators amplified TCR beta CDR3 regions from RNA transcripts. HTBI primers were employed in a first-round RT-PCR of the TCR CDR3. Each CDR3 protein gets one entry after TCRdb re-called the multiplex PCR reads with MiXCR. This table holds approximately 500,000 distinct CDR3 sequences, just over 45% found once. The CDR3 is 14 residues long. With V trimmed by 7 bases and J by 4 bases, 7 bases remained unmatched. Looked up from germline, CDR1 is SQVTM and CDR2 is ANQGSEA. The receptor's source is a woman in her late teens or twenties with Graves' hyperthyroidism. Specimen: peripheral blood or thyroid tissue (not recorded which). The chain carries TRBV29-1 and TRBJ1-1; 12 nucleotides align to TRBD1. CDR3 in amino acids: CSAWDRGLGTEAFF. As DNA, the CDR3 is TGCAGCGCTTGGGACAGGGGGCTAGGCACTGAAGCTTTCTTT.